This T cell receptor (beta chain) was captured by sequencing in a study of identical twins. Study-level results: Invariant MAIT and iNKT cells may have partly biased zero-insertion analyses. Memory repertoires showed no such pattern, whereas abundant cord blood beta clonotypes carried fewer insertions.

A universal primer site was incorporated via template switching, and the cDNA contained unique molecular identifiers. Using its own MiXCR run on the 5' RACE reads, TCRdb lists one record per CDR3 protein. The sample consists of about 150,000 distinct CDR3 sequences, under 4.5% of them appearing once. This clonotype occurred a few times. Its target is unknown. CDR1 is DFQATT, CDR2 SNEGSKA, per germline (reference sequence). The CDR3 length is 10 residues. Trimming shortened V by 6 bases and J by 6 bases, and 6 bases separated the two germline ends. Sequenced input: memory T cells sorted from blood. J is TRBJ2-1 and V is TRBV20-1; no clear D gene. The source is a man younger than 30 in good health. The CDR3 coding sequence is TGCAGTGCCTGGATCAATGAGCAGTTCTTC. Translated: CSAWINEQFF.